The present TCR beta chain was sequenced within a study of shared clonotypes between healthy human individuals. Study at large: Three CD4 naive, three CD4 memory, two CD8 naive and one CD8 memory plate were used per donor. Whole-study results and caveats: Some clonotypes were shared by all four sorted-subset donors, while others were not shared. The non-shared ones had lower generation probabilities than the shared ones.

Only in-frame clones appear in the TCRdb table, and some are missing; sequencing was by immunoSEQ multiplex PCR. The table lists some 1.1 million clones, approximately 80% of them singletons. Among the donors, all were Caucasian adults who lived in Nashville, Tennessee. As regards this clone: Its cognate antigen is unknown.

Losses at the gene ends were 5 bases for V and 6 bases for J; bases not matched to a gene: 23. Germline V gene data show CDR1 as LNHDA and CDR2 as SQIVND (reference sequence). This CDR3 is built from 21 residues. Sequenced input: memory CD4+ T cells from PBMCs. This sample's subset: CD45RA-negative fraction. The source of this sequence is a young man in good health. Some clones in this sample may be carry-over from other donors' samples. The rearrangement links TRBV19 to TRBJ1-5; 12 bases are a match to TRBD1. The CDR3 here is CASSSPAGTGGGWGFSQPQHF. CDR3 nucleotides: TGTGCCAGTAGTTCCCCAGCCGGGACAGGGGGCGGCTGGGGCTTCAGTCAGCCCCAGCATTTT.